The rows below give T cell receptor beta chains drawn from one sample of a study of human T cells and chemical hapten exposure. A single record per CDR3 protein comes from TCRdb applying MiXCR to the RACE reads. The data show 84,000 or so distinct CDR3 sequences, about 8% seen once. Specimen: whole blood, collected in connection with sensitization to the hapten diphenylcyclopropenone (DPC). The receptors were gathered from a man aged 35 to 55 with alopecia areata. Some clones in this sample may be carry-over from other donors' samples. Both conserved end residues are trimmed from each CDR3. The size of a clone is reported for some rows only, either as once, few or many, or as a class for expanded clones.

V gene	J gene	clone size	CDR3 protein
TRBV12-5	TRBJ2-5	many	ASGLRGVETQY
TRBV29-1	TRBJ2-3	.	SVQGGGTDTQY
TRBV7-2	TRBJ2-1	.	AKVVAGYNEQF
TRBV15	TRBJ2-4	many	ATSVLQLAKNIQY
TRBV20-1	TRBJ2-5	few	SVLAGVETQY
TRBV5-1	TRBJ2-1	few	ASSLDPGAREQF
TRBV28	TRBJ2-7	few	ASGKETGLYEQY
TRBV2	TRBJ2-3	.	ASSQGGTDTQY
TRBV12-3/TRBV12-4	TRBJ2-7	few	ASSLDGLNKQY
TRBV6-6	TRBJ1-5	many	ASSYSRQFFQRGGSSQPQH
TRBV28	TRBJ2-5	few	ASSPTDRLEETQY
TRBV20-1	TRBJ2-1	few	SARDRGLAGGPSYNEQF
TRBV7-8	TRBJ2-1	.	VAGGISSYNEQF
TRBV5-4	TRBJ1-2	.	ASSLQEGYGYT
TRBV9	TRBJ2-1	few	ASSPPGTGNNEQF
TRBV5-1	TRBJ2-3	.	ASSLGTTNTDTQY
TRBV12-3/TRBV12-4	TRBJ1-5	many	ASSLFGGGQPQH